Below are 9 T cell receptor beta chains sequenced from a single sample in a study of blood T cell repertoires in COVID-19. The method was immunoSEQ multiplex PCR; TCRdb's version includes in-frame clones alone and lacks a portion of them. The data contain some 180,000 clones, about nine tenths of them singletons. The sample consisted of peripheral blood. These receptor sequences come from a man aged 18-30 years with COVID-19, enrolled during active disease.

This clone was observed once. This sequence joins TRBV5-6 and TRBJ1-6; D is unclear. CDR1 is SGHDT, CDR2 YYEEEE, per germline. The length of the CDR3 is 14 residues. Trimming cost V 2 bases and J 6 bases, with 9 bases left between them. The CDR3 here is CASSFLQSNSPLHF. CDR3 sequence (DNA): TGTGCCAGCAGCTTTTTACAGAGTAATTCACCCCTCCACTTT. Filled out from reference TRBV5-6 and TRBJ1-6, the complete variable domain reads DAGVTQSPTHLIKTRGQQVTLRCSPKSGHDTVSWYQQALGQGPQFIFQYYEEEERQRGNFPDRFSGHQFPNYSSELNVNALLLGDSALYLCASSFLQSNSPLHFGNGTRLTVT.

This chain joins TRBV11-2 and TRBJ1-5; the D gene is possibly TRBD1 (6 bases). Germline V gives CDR1 SGHAT, CDR2 FQNNGV. Trimming cost V 0 bases and J 5 bases, with 11 bases left between them. The CDR3 totals 15 residues. CDR3 coding DNA: TGTGCCAGCAGCTTAGACAGGGGTCTCCATCAGCCCCAGCATTTT. Its translation is CASSLDRGLHQPQHF.

This clone was seen a single time. The chain joins TRBV19 to TRBJ1-5; a weak D match, TRBD1 (5 bases). Trimming cost V 6 bases and J 6 bases, with 9 bases left between them. The germline gives CDR1 LNHDA, CDR2 SQIVND (reference sequence). The CDR3 contains 12 residues. CDR3 nucleotide sequence: TGTGCCAGTAGCCCGGGGGTTCAGCCCCAGCATTTT. It yields the protein CASSPGVQPQHF. The full variable domain, with the rest looked up from reference TRBV19 and TRBJ1-5, is DGGITQSPKYLFRKEGQNVTLSCEQNLNHDAMYWYRQDPGQGLRLIYYSQIVNDFQKGDIAEGYSVSREKKESFPLTVTSAQKNPTAFYLCASSPGVQPQHFGDGTRLSIL.

This clone came up once. The chain employs TRBV13 and TRBJ1-2; 8 bases align to TRBD1. The V gene end was trimmed by 4 bases and the J gene end by 3 bases; junction bases not matched to a gene: 7. CDR1 is PRHDT and CDR2 is FYEKMQ in the germline V gene (reference sequence). The CDR3 has 15 residues. CDR3 amino acids: CASSSRTGWDYGYTF. The CDR3 DNA sequence: TGTGCCAGCAGCTCCCGGACAGGGTGGGACTATGGCTACACCTTC.

The chain combines TRBV27 with TRBJ2-7; 8 bases align to TRBD2. Germline V CDR1 and CDR2: MNHEY, SMNVEV (reference sequence). This CDR3 region has 17 residues. V shed 8 bases, J shed 2 bases, and the junction held 17 bases outside the gene matches. The CDR3 DNA sequence: TGTGCCAGCTCCCAAGTTATGGTGAAGCGGGAGACCTACGAGCAGTACTTC. This encodes CASSQVMVKRETYEQYF.

This chain links TRBV5-6 with TRBJ2-7; 9 nucleotides match TRBD1. The J segment lost 4 bases and the V segment lost 4 bases, leaving 9 bases of the junction unmatched. CDR3 size: 15 residues. Looked up from germline, CDR1 is SGHDT and CDR2 is YYEEEE. The DNA of the CDR3 is TGTGCCAGCAGCCTGGATGGACAGGGGCTTTACGAGCAGTACTTC. This translates into CASSLDGQGLYEQYF.

The chain is built from TRBV5-6 and TRBJ1-2; D is unresolved. Germline V gives CDR1 SGHDT, CDR2 YYEEEE. V dropped 1 base and J dropped 0 bases, with 13 bases sitting between them. This CDR3 contains 16 residues. CDR3 DNA sequence: TGTGCCAGCAGCTTGTCAGGCCCTCCCACTAACTATGGCTACACCTTC. Encoded protein: CASSLSGPPTNYGYTF. Using reference TRBV5-6 and TRBJ1-2 for the parts outside the CDR3, the full variable domain is DAGVTQSPTHLIKTRGQQVTLRCSPKSGHDTVSWYQQALGQGPQFIFQYYEEEERQRGNFPDRFSGHQFPNYSSELNVNALLLGDSALYLCASSLSGPPTNYGYTFGSGTRLTVV.

This chain links TRBV27 with TRBJ1-5; TRBD1 agrees at 7 bases. Trimming cost V 4 bases and J 2 bases; bases outside gene matches: 8. There are 16 residues in the CDR3. Germline CDR1 is MNHEY and CDR2 is SMNVEV (reference sequence). The CDR3 nucleotides are TGTGCCAGCAGTTCATACAGGGGAAGAGGCAATCAGCCCCAGCATTTT. The encoded protein is CASSSYRGRGNQPQHF.

This chain uses TRBV7-2 with TRBJ2-7, with D maybe TRBD1 (6 bases). V lost 5 bases to trimming and J lost 3 bases, with 14 bases between them. Per the germline V gene, CDR1 is SGHTA and CDR2 is FQGNSA. The CDR3 length is 14 residues. CDR3 sequence reads: CASSPDRNLYEQYF. CDR3 nucleotides: TGTGCCAGCAGCCCCGACAGGAACCTCTACGAGCAGTACTTC.